This is a list of T cell receptor beta chains from one sample in a study of T cell repertoires in cytomegalovirus infection. In TCRdb, the reads were re-called with MiXCR into one record per CDR3 protein. This table has about 400,000 distinct CDR3 sequences, 18% appearing once. Sample: PBMCs. All receptors derive from a human donor in good health (CMV status not recorded). Some clones in this sample may be carry-over from other donors' samples. CDR3s include the opening cysteine and the closing phenylalanine or tryptophan. D genes are given only for firm matches. For some rows the clone size is stated as once, few or many, or as a class when expanded; others skip it.

TRBD2	TRBV6-2/TRBV6-3	TRBJ2-7	NA	TGTGCCAGCAGGCCTACTAGCGGGAGTTTCTACGAGCAGTACTTC	CASRPTSGSFYEQYF
NA	TRBV12-3/TRBV12-4	TRBJ1-1	NA	TGTGCCAGCAGTTTAGCCGACAGACCGAACACTGAGGCTTTCTTT	CASSLADRPNTEAFF
TRBD1	TRBV5-4	TRBJ2-5	NA	TGTGTCAGCAGCCAGCGACAGGGAAGTGCAGAGACCCAGTACTTC	CVSSQRQGSAETQYF
TRBD1	TRBV5-5	TRBJ2-1	few	TGTGCCAGCAGCGCCACGACAGGGAACTACAATGAGCAGTTCTTC	CASSATTGNYNEQFF
NA	TRBV6-1	TRBJ1-2	many	TGTGCCAGCAGCGGGGGCAGGCCCCAGGATGGCTACACCTTC	CASSGGRPQDGYTF
NA	TRBV7-9	TRBJ1-3	few	TGTGCCAGCAGCGTAACAGGGTTGGACACCATATATTTT	CASSVTGLDTIYF
NA	TRBV5-1	TRBJ1-1	NA	TGCGCCAGCAGCTTGGATCCGGGGTGGGGAACTGAAGCTTTCTTT	CASSLDPGWGTEAFF
TRBD2	TRBV7-2	TRBJ2-1	many	TGTGCCAGCAGCGAGGGACTAGCGGGGGGGGCCTCCTACAATGAGCAGTTCTTC	CASSEGLAGGASYNEQFF
NA	TRBV12-3/TRBV12-4	TRBJ2-2	many	TGTGCCAGCAAAGGGCAGGGGACCGGGGAGCTGTTTTTT	CASKGQGTGELFF
NA	TRBV7-2	TRBJ1-5	many	TGTGCCAGCAGCTTAGTCACGGGGCTGAATCAGCCCCAGCATTTT	CASSLVTGLNQPQHF
NA	TRBV7-2	TRBJ2-7	few	TGTGCCAGCACCTTCCTCGGCGGTTCCTACGAGCAGTACTTC	CASTFLGGSYEQYF
NA	TRBV7-2	TRBJ2-7	many	TGTGCCAGCAGCTCCCCCCGGGGCGGAACTTCCTACGAGCAGTACTTC	CASSSPRGGTSYEQYF
NA	TRBV4-2	TRBJ2-1	many	TGTGCCAGCAGCCAGGAGGCTAGGACCGACCGGTCGGACAATGAGCAGTTCTTC	CASSQEARTDRSDNEQFF
NA	TRBV28	TRBJ2-7	NA	TGTGCCAGCAGTCCCCTAACAGGGAGCTACGAGCAGTACTTC	CASSPLTGSYEQYF
NA	TRBV12-3/TRBV12-4	TRBJ1-3	NA	TGTGCCAGCAGTTTATTGGCAGGGTTCGGAAACACCATATATTTT	CASSLLAGFGNTIYF
NA	TRBV29-1	TRBJ1-1	NA	TGCAGCGGAAAAGGGGATCTACGGCCTGAAGCTTTCTTT	CSGKGDLRPEAFF
NA	TRBV4-1	TRBJ2-3	many	TGCGCCAGCAGCCAAGTAGATATGGGGGTTTTAGATACGCAGTATTTT	CASSQVDMGVLDTQYF
TRBD1	TRBV4-1	TRBJ2-1	few	TGCGCCAGCAGCCAACAACCCAACAGGGGACAATACAATGAGCAGTTCTTC	CASSQQPNRGQYNEQFF
TRBD1	TRBV7-9	TRBJ1-1	many	TGTGCCAGCAGCCTGGGACAGAATGAAGCTTTCTTT	CASSLGQNEAFF
NA	TRBV6-2/TRBV6-3	TRBJ2-2	NA	TGTGCCAGCACCAGCGTACGGACCGGGGAGCTGTTTTTT	CASTSVRTGELFF
NA	TRBV7-9	TRBJ2-5	few	TGTGCCAGCAGTCAGGTGAATGAAGAGACCCAGTACTTC	CASSQVNEETQYF
TRBD1	TRBV19	TRBJ2-2	NA	TGTGCCAGTAGGGGGACAGGGGTGGCCGGGGAGCTGTTTTTT	CASRGTGVAGELFF
NA	TRBV6-1	TRBJ2-1	many	TGTGCCAGCAGTCCCACCGGGGGTTTGGAGTACAATGAGCAGTTCTTC	CASSPTGGLEYNEQFF
TRBD1	TRBV2	TRBJ1-4	few	TGTGCCAGCGGCCGGGACAGGGATTTTGGAAAACTGTTTTTT	CASGRDRDFGKLFF
NA	TRBV7-2	TRBJ2-6	NA	TGTGCCAGCAGCTTAGAGGGGCTCGGAACTGGGGCCAACGTCCTGACTTTC	CASSLEGLGTGANVLTF
NA	TRBV3-1	TRBJ2-1	NA	TGTGCCAGCAGCCAAGATCGACGACAGGAGCAGTTCTTC	CASSQDRRQEQFF
TRBD1	TRBV7-2	TRBJ1-1	many	TGTGCCAGCAGCAGGTTGGGACAGTTGAACACTGAAGCTTTCTTT	CASSRLGQLNTEAFF
NA	TRBV4-2	TRBJ1-2	NA	TGTGCCAGCAGCCAAGAGTTCGGGCAGGCCTATGGCTACACCTTC	CASSQEFGQAYGYTF
TRBD2	TRBV9	TRBJ2-1	NA	TGTGCCAGCAGTCCTCAGGGAGCGGGGGGCCTAGGCAGCTCCTACAATGAGCAGTTCTTC	CASSPQGAGGLGSSYNEQFF
TRBD1	TRBV6-4	TRBJ1-2	many	TGTGCCAGCAGTGGCGCAGGGGGCTATGGCTACACCTTC	CASSGAGGYGYTF
NA	TRBV7-2	TRBJ1-2	NA	TGTGCCAGCAGCTTAGGGGAGAGGATGGATGGCTACACCTTC	CASSLGERMDGYTF
NA	TRBV6-1	TRBJ1-2	many	TGTGCCAGCAGGAACTTGTATGGCTACACCTTC	CASRNLYGYTF
TRBD1	TRBV7-9	TRBJ2-2	NA	TGTGCCAGCAGCCTGACAGGGGCGAACACCGGGGAGCTGTTTTTT	CASSLTGANTGELFF
NA	TRBV20-1	TRBJ2-1	few	TGCAGTGCTAGTTACAGGGTGAATGAGCAGTTCTTC	CSASYRVNEQFF
NA	TRBV3-1	TRBJ2-5	NA	TGTGCCAGCAGCCAAGCGGTATCGAGCGGGGAGACCCAGTACTTC	CASSQAVSSGETQYF
TRBD1	TRBV20-1	TRBJ2-1	few	TGCAGTGCTAGAGATCTACGGACAGGGTACAATGAGCAGTTCTTC	CSARDLRTGYNEQFF
NA	TRBV7-6	TRBJ2-5	many	TGTGCCAGCAGCCTAAACCTAGGGGTAGAGACCCAGTACTTC	CASSLNLGVETQYF
TRBD2	TRBV20-1	TRBJ2-5	NA	TGCAGTGCTCTTAGACTAGCGGGGACCCAAGAGACCCAGTACTTC	CSALRLAGTQETQYF
NA	TRBV7-2	TRBJ2-5	many	TGTGCCAGCAGCTCGTCACTGGAGACCCAGTACTTC	CASSSSLETQYF
NA	TRBV10-3	TRBJ1-2	NA	TGTGCCATCAGTGAGTCGACGGGCTATGGCTACACCTTC	CAISESTGYGYTF
NA	TRBV2	TRBJ2-1	NA	TGTGCCAGCCTGGGGGGGCGAAGGGTAAACAATGAGCAGTTCTTC	CASLGGRRVNNEQFF
NA	TRBV6-2/TRBV6-3	TRBJ1-2	few	TGTGCCAGCAGGCAGTTTCGTGGCTACACCTTC	CASRQFRGYTF
NA	TRBV7-2	TRBJ2-7	many	TGTGCCAGCAGCCTATCCCCGGGGGGCACCTACGAGCAGTACTTC	CASSLSPGGTYEQYF
NA	TRBV18	TRBJ1-3	NA	TGTGCCAGCTCACCACTATCACAGGGCTCTGGAAACACCATATATTTT	CASSPLSQGSGNTIYF
TRBD1	TRBV20-1	TRBJ2-3	many	TGCAGTGCTAGCCCTATACAGGGGGTCGGCACAGATACGCAGTATTTT	CSASPIQGVGTDTQYF
NA	TRBV14	TRBJ2-7	few	TGTGCCAGCAGCCAAGTACACACCTACGAGCAGTACTTC	CASSQVHTYEQYF
TRBD1	TRBV12-3/TRBV12-4	TRBJ1-1	NA	TGTGCCAGCACCAACAGGGGAAAAGCTTTCTTT	CASTNRGKAFF
NA	TRBV11-2	TRBJ2-3	few	TGTGCCAGCAGCTTAAGGGTTACGCAGTATTTT	CASSLRVTQYF
NA	TRBV7-4	TRBJ2-5	NA	TGTGCCAGCAGCTCCAGCGCCATACAAGAGACCCAGTACTTC	CASSSSAIQETQYF
NA	TRBV18	TRBJ2-7	NA	TGTGCCAGCTCACCAATCTCGGGCGAGCAGTACTTC	CASSPISGEQYF
NA	TRBV6-2/TRBV6-3	TRBJ1-3	NA	TGTGCCAGCAGTTCCGTGACCTCTGGAAACACCATATATTTT	CASSSVTSGNTIYF
NA	TRBV28	TRBJ1-1	NA	TGTGCCAGCAGTTTAAGGTCTCTGGGCACTGAAGCTTTCTTT	CASSLRSLGTEAFF
NA	TRBV11-3	TRBJ2-7	NA	TGTGCCAGCAGCCAGACCCTCGACAGGTCCGTAGCATTGCAGTACTTC	CASSQTLDRSVALQYF
NA	TRBV20-1	TRBJ2-5	NA	TGCAGTGCTGGCCACATAGGGGAAGAGACCCAGTACTTC	CSAGHIGEETQYF
NA	TRBV2	TRBJ2-3	few	TGTGCCAGCAGGCGCTCCGCCAGCCCCAACACAGATACGCAGTATTTT	CASRRSASPNTDTQYF
NA	TRBV6-2/TRBV6-3	TRBJ2-3	few	TGTGCCAGCAGTCACACAGATACGCAGTATTTT	CASSHTDTQYF
NA	TRBV4-1	TRBJ2-4	few	TGTGCCAGCAGCCAAGCGGGTACCAGGGAGTGGATTCAGTACTTC	CASSQAGTREWIQYF
NA	TRBV20-1	TRBJ2-7	few	TGCAGTGCTCGACGGTCCTACGAGCAGTACTTC	CSARRSYEQYF
NA	TRBV11-2	TRBJ2-7	NA	TGTGCCAGCAGCTCGACCCGGGGTTCTGCCTACGAGCAGTACTTC	CASSSTRGSAYEQYF
NA	TRBV7-8	TRBJ2-1	many	TGTGCCAGCAGCTTTGGGGTAGGGGTCCCGCAGTTCTTC	CASSFGVGVPQFF